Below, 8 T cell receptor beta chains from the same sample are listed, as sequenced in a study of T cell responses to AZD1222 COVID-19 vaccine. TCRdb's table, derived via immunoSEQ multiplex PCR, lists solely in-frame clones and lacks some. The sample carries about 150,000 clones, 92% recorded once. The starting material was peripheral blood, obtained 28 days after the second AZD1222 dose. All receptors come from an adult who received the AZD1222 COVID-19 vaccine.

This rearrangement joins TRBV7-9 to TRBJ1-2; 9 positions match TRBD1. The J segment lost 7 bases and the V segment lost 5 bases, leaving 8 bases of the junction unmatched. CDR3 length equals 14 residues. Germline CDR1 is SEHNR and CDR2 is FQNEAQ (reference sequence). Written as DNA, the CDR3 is TGTGCCAGCAGCCAACAGGGGGCTTGGCCTGGCTACACCTTC. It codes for CASSQQGAWPGYTF.

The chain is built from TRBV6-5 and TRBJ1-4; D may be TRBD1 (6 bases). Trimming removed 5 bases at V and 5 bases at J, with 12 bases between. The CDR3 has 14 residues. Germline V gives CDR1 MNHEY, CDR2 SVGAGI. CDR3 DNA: TGTGCCAGCAGTAAACAGGGCACGAATGAAAAACTGTTTTTT. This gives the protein CASSKQGTNEKLFF.

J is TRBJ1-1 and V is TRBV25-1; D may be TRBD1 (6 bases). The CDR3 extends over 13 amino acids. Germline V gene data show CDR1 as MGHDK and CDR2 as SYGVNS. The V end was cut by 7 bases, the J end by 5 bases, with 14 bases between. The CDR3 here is CASTAVQGTEAFF. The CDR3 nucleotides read TGTGCCAGCACCGCCGTACAGGGAACTGAAGCTTTCTTT.

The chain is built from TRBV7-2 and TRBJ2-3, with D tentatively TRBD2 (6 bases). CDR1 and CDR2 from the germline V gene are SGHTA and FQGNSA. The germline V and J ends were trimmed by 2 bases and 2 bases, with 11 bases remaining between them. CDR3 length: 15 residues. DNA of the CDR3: TGTGCCAGCAGCTTATCGGGGGTCCACACAGATACGCAGTATTTT. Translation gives CASSLSGVHTDTQYF. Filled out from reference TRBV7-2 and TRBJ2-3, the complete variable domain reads GAGVSQSPSNKVTEKGKDVELRCDPISGHTALYWYRQSLGQGLEFLIYFQGNSAPDKSGLPSDRFSAERTGGSVSTLTIQRTQQEDSAVYLCASSLSGVHTDTQYFGPGTRLTVL.

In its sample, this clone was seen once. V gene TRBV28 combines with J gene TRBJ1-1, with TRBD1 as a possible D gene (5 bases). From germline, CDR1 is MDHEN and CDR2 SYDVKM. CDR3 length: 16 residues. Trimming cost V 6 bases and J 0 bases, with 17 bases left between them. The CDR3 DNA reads TGTGCCAGCAGGTACCCAAGTGGCAGGGTGAACACTGAAGCTTTCTTT. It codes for CASRYPSGRVNTEAFF.

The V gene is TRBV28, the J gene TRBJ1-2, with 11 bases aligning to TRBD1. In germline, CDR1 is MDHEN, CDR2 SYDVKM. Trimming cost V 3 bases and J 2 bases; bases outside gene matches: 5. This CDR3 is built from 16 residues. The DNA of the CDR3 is TGTGCCAGCAGTTTGGGTGGACAGGGGGCGAACTATGGCTACACCTTC. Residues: CASSLGGQGANYGYTF.

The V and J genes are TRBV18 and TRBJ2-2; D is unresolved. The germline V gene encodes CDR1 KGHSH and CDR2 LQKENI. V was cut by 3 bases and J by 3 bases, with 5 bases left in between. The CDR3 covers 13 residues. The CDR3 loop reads CASSPVDTGELFF. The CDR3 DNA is TGTGCCAGCTCACCGGTGGACACCGGGGAGCTGTTTTTT. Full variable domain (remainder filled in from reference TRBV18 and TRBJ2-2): NAGVMQNPRHLVRRRGQEARLRCSPMKGHSHVYWYRQLPEEGLKFMVYLQKENIIDESGMPKERFSAEFPKEGPSILRIQQVVRGDSAAYFCASSPVDTGELFFGEGSRLTVL.

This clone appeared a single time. CDR3 in amino acids: CASSGGLAVQETQYF. The CDR3 region has the DNA TGCGCCAGCAGCGGAGGACTAGCGGTTCAAGAGACCCAGTACTTC. The J gene is TRBJ2-5, the V gene TRBV5-1; 10 bases are a match to TRBD2. CDR1 and CDR2 (germline): SGHRS, YFSETQ. V lost 4 bases, J lost 2 bases, and 5 bases stayed unmatched. The CDR3 is 15 amino acids.